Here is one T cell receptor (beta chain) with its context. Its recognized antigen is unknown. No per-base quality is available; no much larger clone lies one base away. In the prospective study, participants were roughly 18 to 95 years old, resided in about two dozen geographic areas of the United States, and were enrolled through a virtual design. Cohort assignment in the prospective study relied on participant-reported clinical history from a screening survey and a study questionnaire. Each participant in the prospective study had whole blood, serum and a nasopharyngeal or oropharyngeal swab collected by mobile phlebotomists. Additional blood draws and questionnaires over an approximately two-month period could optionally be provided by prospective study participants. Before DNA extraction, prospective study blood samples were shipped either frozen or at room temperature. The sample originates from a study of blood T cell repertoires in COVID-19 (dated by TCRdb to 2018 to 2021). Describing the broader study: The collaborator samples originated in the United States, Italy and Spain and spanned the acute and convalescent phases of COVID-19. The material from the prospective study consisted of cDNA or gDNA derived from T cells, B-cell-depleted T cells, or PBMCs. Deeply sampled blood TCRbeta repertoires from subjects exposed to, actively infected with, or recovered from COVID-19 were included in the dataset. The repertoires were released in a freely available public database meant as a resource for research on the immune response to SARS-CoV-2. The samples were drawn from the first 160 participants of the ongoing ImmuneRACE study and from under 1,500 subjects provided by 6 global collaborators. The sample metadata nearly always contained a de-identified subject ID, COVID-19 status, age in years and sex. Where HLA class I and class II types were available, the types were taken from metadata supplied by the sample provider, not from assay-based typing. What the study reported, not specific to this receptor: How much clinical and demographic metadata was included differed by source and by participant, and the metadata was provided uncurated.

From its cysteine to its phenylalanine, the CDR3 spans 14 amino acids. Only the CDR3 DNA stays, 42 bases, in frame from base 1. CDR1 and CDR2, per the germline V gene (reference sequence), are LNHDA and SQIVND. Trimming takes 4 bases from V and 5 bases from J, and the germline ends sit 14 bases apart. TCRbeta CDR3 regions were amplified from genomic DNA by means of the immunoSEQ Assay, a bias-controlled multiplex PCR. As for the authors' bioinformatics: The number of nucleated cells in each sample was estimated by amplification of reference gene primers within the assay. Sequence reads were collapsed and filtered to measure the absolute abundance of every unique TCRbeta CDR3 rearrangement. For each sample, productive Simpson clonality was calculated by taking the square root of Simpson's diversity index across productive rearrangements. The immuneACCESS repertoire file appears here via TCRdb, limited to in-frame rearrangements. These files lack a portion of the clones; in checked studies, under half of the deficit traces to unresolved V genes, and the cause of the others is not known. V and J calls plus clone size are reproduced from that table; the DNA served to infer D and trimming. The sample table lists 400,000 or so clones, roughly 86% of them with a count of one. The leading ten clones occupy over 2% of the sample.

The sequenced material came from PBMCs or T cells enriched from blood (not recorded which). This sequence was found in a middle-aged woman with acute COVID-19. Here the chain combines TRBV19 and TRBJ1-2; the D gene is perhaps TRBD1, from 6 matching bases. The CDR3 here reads CASSNPGVGYGYTF. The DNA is TGTGCCAGTAGTAATCCAGGGGTAGGGTATGGCTACACCTTC. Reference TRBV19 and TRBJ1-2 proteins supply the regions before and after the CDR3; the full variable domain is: DGGITQSPKYLFRKEGQNVTLSCEQNLNHDAMYWYRQDPGQGLRLIYYSQIVNDFQKGDIAEGYSVSREKKESFPLTVTSAQKNPTAFYLCASSNPGVGYGYTFGSGTRLTVV.